The 6 T cell receptor beta chains given below trace back to one sample, sequenced in a study of cytomegalovirus exposure and HLA in healthy donors. PCR used 60 Vbeta primers and 13 Jbeta primers. Assay: immunoSEQ multiplex PCR; the TCRdb copy retains only in-frame clones and omits some. The sample holds 150,000 or so clones, 72% seen once. Material for sequencing was PBMCs. The source of these receptors is a human donor in good health.

This clone is a singleton in its sample. The chain joins TRBV6-4 to TRBJ2-3; possibly TRBD2 for D (7 bases). In germline, CDR1 is MRHNA, CDR2 SNTAGT. This CDR3 is built from 15 residues. Trimming cost V 2 bases and J 0 bases, with 9 bases left between them. The CDR3 sequence: CASSDGGASTDTQYF. CDR3 coding DNA: TGTGCCAGCAGTGACGGGGGGGCTAGCACAGATACGCAGTATTTT.

The chain couples TRBV9 to TRBJ2-3; D possibly corresponds to TRBD2 (7 bases). The CDR3 covers 17 residues. CDR1 and CDR2 from the germline V gene are SGDLS and YYNGEE. The ends were cut back, 0 bases at V and 4 bases at J, with 18 bases in the middle. CDR3 nucleotides: TGTGCCAGCAGCGTAGCTGGTGGGGGGGCCGGGGCAGATACGCAGTATTTT. Translating it yields CASSVAGGGAGADTQYF.

This clone has more than one count but fewer than ten. The chain has TRBV1 and TRBJ2-3; the DNA was not used to check the table's D call, TRBD2. TRBV1 is tagged as a pseudogene. CDR3 length equals 15 residues. CDR3 bases: TGCACCAGCAGCCATAAGCGGGGGGGTTCAGATACGCAGTATTTT. It is translated as CTSSHKRGGSDTQYF.

This rearrangement joins TRBV5-6 to TRBJ2-1; no clear D gene. Looked up from germline, CDR1 is SGHDT and CDR2 is YYEEEE. CDR3 length: 13 residues. Trimming left V 2 bases short and J 7 bases short, with 10 bases between. Written as DNA, the CDR3 is TGTGCCAGCAGCTTTCTCGAGTTGAATGAGCAGTTCTTC. Amino acids: CASSFLELNEQFF. Full variable domain (outside the CDR3, taken from reference TRBV5-6 and TRBJ2-1): DAGVTQSPTHLIKTRGQQVTLRCSPKSGHDTVSWYQQALGQGPQFIFQYYEEEERQRGNFPDRFSGHQFPNYSSELNVNALLLGDSALYLCASSFLELNEQFFGPGTRLTVL.

Concerning this clone itself: Different DNA sequences within this sample yield the same CDR3. The chain combines TRBV11-3 with TRBJ2-5; maybe TRBD1 (6 bases). Germline CDR1 reads SGHNT; CDR2 reads YENEEA. This CDR3 region has 13 residues. The ends were cut back, 2 bases at V and 2 bases at J, with 6 bases in the middle. The CDR3 coding sequence is TGTGCCAGCAGCTTAAGGGGGCAAGAGACCCAGTACTTC. It encodes CASSLRGQETQYF.

The chain joins TRBV6-1 to TRBJ1-5, with TRBD1 as a possible D gene (5 bases). CDR1 MNHNS and CDR2 SASEGT come from the germline V gene. V shed 7 bases and J shed 4 bases, with 11 bases lying between them. The CDR3 spans 13 residues. CDR3 DNA sequence: TGTGCCAGCACCCTCGGGGGGAATCAGCCCCAGCATTTT. Translating it yields CASTLGGNQPQHF.